A single T cell receptor beta chain is shown here with its context. This sample is drawn from a study of shared clonotypes between healthy human individuals. Samples underwent the assay at deep level. Profiling relied on immunoSEQ multiplex PCR, and the TCRdb table lists in-frame clones only, not all of them. The sample has roughly 400,000 clones, 96% seen once. The CDR3 is 11 residues long. The germline V gene has CDR1 DFQATT and CDR2 SNEGSKA (reference sequence). V lost 4 bases and J lost 6, with 10 bases in between. The receptor was derived from a man aged 25-40 years in good health. The sample was memory CD8+ T cells sorted from blood. Subset described: CD45RO+ cells pooled with CCR7-negative TemRA cells. This rearrangement joins TRBV20-1 to TRBJ2-7; possibly TRBD2 for D (5 bases). In DNA form, the CDR3 reads TGCAGTGCTATTAGCGTTGGCGAGCAGTACTTC. It specifies CSAISVGEQYF.